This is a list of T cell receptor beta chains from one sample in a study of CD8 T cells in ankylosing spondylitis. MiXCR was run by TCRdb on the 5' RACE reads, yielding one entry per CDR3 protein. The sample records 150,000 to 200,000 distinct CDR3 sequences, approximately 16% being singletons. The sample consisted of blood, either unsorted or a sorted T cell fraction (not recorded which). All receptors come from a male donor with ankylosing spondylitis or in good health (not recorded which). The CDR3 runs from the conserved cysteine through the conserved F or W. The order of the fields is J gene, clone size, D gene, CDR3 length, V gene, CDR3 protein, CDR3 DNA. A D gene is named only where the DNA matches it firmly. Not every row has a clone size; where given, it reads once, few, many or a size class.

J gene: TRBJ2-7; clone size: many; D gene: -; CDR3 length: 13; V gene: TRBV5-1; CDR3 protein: CARNGGKIYEQYF; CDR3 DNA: TGCGCCAGGAATGGGGGGAAAATCTACGAGCAGTACTTC
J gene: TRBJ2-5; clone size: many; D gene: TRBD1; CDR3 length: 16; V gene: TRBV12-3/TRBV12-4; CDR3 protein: CASSFSVGTEQETQYF; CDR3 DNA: TGTGCCAGCAGTTTTAGCGTGGGGACAGAACAAGAGACCCAGTACTTC
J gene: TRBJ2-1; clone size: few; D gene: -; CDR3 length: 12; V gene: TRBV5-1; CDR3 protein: CASSQPSNEQFF; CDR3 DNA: TGCGCCAGCAGCCAGCCTTCCAATGAGCAGTTCTTC
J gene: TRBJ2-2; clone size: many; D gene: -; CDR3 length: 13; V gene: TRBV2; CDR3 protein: CASRTQNTGELFF; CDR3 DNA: TGTGCCAGCAGGACTCAAAACACCGGGGAGCTGTTTTTT
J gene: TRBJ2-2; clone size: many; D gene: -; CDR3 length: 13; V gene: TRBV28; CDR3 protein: CASSFGNTGELFF; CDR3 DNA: TGTGCCAGCAGTTTCGGGAACACCGGGGAGCTGTTTTTT
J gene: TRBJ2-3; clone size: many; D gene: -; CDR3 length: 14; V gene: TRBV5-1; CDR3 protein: CASSQGLVTDTQYF; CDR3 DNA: TGCGCCAGCAGCCAAGGACTCGTCACAGATACGCAGTATTTT
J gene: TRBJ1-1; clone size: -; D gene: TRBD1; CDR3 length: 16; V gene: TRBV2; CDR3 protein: CASSERAGGMNTEAFF; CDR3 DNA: TGTGCCAGCAGTGAAAGGGCAGGGGGTATGAACACTGAAGCTTTCTTT
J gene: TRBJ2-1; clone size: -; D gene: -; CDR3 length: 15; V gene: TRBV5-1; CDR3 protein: CASSLEGETYNEQFF; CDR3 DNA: TGCGCCAGCAGCTTGGAGGGGGAGACCTACAATGAGCAGTTCTTC
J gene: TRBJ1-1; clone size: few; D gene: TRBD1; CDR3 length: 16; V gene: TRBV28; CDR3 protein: CASSSGGTGGWTEAFF; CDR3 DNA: TGTGCCAGCAGTTCAGGGGGGACAGGGGGCTGGACTGAAGCTTTCTTT
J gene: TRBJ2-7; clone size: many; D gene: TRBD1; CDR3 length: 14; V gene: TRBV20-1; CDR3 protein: CSARQGALGYEQYF; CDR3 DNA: TGCAGTGCGAGACAGGGGGCTTTGGGCTACGAGCAGTACTTC
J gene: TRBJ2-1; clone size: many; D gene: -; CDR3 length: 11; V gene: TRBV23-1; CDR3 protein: CAGKDYNEQFF; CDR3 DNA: TGCGCAGGGAAGGACTACAATGAGCAGTTCTTC
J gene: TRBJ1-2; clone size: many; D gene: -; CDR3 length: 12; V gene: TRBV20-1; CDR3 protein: CSAYTLNYGYTF; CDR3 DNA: TGCAGTGCTTACACATTAAACTATGGCTACACCTTC
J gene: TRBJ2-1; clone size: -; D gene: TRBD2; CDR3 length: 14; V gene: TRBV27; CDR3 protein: CASLRLAGYNEQFF; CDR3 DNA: TGTGCCAGCCTGAGACTAGCGGGATACAATGAGCAGTTCTTC
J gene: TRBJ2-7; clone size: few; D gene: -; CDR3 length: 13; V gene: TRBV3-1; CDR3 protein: CASSRTGVGEQYF; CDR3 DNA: TGTGCCAGCAGTCGCACGGGGGTCGGCGAGCAGTACTTC
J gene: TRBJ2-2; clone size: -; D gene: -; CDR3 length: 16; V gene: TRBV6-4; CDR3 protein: CASSGRVGSNTGELFF; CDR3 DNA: TGTGCCAGCAGTGGTCGAGTTGGGTCGAACACCGGGGAGCTGTTTTTT
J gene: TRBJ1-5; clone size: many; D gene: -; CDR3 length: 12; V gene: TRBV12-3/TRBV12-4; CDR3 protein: CASSFGVQPQHF; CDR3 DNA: TGTGCCAGCAGTTTCGGGGTTCAGCCCCAGCATTTT
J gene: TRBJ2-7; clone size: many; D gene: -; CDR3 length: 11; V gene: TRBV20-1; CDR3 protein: CSASIQVEQYF; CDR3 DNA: TGCAGTGCTAGCATACAGGTCGAGCAGTACTTC
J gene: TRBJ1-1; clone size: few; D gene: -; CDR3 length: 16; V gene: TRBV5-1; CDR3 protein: CASSYPGGGANTEAFF; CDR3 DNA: TGCGCCAGCAGCTACCCCGGCGGGGGCGCGAACACTGAAGCTTTCTTT
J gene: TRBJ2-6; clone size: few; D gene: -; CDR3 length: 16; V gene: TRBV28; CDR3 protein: CASRSQDNSGANVLTF; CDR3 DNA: TGTGCCAGCAGATCCCAAGACAACTCTGGGGCCAACGTCCTGACTTTC
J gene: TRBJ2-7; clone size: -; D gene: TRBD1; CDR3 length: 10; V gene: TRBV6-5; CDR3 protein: CASGQGAQYF; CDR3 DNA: TGTGCCAGCGGACAGGGGGCTCAGTACTTC
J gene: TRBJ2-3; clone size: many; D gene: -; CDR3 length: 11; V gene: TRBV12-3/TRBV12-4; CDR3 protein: CASTSTDTQYF; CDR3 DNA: TGTGCCAGCACCTCCACAGATACGCAGTATTTT
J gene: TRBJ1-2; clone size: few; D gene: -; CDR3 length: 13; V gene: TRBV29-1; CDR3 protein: CSVEGPGNYGYTF; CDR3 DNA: TGCAGCGTTGAAGGGCCGGGGAACTATGGCTACACCTTC
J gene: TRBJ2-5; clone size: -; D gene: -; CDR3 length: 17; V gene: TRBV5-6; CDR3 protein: CASSSPPRTDPGETQYF; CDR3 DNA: TGTGCCAGCAGCTCCCCCCCCCGGACAGATCCTGGAGAGACCCAGTACTTC
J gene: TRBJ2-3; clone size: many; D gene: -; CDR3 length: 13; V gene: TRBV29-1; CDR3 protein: CSVEYRAVDTQYF; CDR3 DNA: TGCAGCGTTGAATACAGGGCGGTAGATACGCAGTATTTT
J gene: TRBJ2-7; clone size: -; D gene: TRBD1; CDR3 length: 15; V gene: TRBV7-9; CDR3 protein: CASSNSGTEIYEQYF; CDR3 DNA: TGTGCCAGCAGCAATTCCGGGACAGAAATCTACGAGCAGTACTTC
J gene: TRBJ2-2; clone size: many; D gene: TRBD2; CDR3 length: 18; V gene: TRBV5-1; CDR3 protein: CASSSTSGTSVNTGELFF; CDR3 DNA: TGCGCCAGCAGCTCCACCTCCGGGACTAGCGTCAACACCGGGGAGCTGTTTTTT
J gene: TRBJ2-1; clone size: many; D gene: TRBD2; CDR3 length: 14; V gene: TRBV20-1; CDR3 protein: CSASSYLRGDEQFF; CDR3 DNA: TGCAGTGCTAGTTCTTACCTTCGGGGGGACGAGCAGTTCTTC
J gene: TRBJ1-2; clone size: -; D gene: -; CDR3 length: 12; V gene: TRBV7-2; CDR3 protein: CASSNSGDSYTF; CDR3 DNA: TGTGCCAGCAGCAATAGCGGTGACAGCTACACCTTC
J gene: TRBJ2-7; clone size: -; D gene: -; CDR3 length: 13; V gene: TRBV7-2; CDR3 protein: CASSSAVPYEQYF; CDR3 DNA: TGTGCCAGCAGCTCGGCCGTCCCCTACGAGCAGTACTTC
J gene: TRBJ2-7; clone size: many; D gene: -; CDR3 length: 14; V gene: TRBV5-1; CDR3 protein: CASSFSGDTYEQYF; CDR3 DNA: TGCGCCAGCAGCTTTTCCGGGGATACCTACGAGCAGTACTTC
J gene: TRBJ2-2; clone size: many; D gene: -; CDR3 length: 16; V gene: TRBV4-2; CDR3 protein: CASSQEMASLTGELFF; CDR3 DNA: TGTGCCAGCAGCCAAGAGATGGCTAGCCTCACCGGGGAGCTGTTTTTT
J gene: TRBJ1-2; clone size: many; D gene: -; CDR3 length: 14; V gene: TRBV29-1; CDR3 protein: CSVEKSGDYYGYTF; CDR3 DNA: TGCAGCGTTGAAAAATCAGGAGACTACTATGGCTACACCTTC
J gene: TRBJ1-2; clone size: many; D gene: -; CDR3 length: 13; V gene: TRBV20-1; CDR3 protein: CSASTGPDYGYTF; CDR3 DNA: TGCAGTGCTAGTACAGGGCCCGACTATGGCTACACCTTC
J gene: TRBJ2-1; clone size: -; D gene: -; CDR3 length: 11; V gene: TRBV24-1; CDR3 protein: CATSDLNEQFF; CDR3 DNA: TGTGCCACCAGTGATTTAAATGAGCAGTTCTTC